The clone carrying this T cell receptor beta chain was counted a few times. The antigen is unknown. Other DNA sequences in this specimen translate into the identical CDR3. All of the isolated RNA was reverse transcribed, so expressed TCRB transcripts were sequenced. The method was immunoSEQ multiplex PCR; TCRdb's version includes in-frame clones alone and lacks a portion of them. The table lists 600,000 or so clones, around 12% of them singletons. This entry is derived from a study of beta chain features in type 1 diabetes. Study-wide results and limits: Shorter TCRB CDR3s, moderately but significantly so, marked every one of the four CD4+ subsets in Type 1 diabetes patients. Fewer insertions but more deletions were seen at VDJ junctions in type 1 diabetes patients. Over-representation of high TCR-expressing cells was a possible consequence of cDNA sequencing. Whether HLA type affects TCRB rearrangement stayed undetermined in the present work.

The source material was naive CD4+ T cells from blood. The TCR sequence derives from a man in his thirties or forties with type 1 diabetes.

CDR3: CASIPGQGYNEQFF. The DNA of the CDR3 is TGTGCCAGTATACCGGGACAGGGATACAATGAGCAGTTCTTC. The rearrangement joins TRBV19 to TRBJ2-1; TRBD1 aligns across 9 bases. Unmatched junction bases numbered 5, after V lost 7 bases and J lost 4 bases. Germline CDR1 LNHDA, CDR2 SQIVND (reference sequence). The CDR3 totals 14 residues.